Each of the 8 T cell receptor beta chains below was sequenced from the same sample in a study of blood T cells in healthy people across ages. Primers used in a second PCR of roughly 7 to 12 cycles were a sample-barcoded 5' primer and a J-beta primer mix. In TCRdb, the 5' RACE reads were re-called with MiXCR into one record per CDR3 protein. Of approximately 940,000 distinct CDR3 sequences in the sample, roughly 52% were seen once. The sequencing input was blood. Receptor source: a man aged 25-45 years in good health.

The rearrangement links TRBV7-3 to TRBJ1-5; D may be TRBD1 (5 bases). V lost 4 bases to trimming and J lost 2 bases, with 12 bases between them. This CDR3 is 15 amino acids long. Germline loops: CDR1 SGHTA, CDR2 FQGTGA. CDR3 residues: CASSWNGTGNQPQHF. Written as DNA, the CDR3 is TGTGCCAGCAGCTGGAACGGGACCGGCAATCAGCCCCAGCATTTT.

This clonotype was detected many times. The J gene is TRBJ2-2, the V gene TRBV29-1; TRBD1 matches 7 bases. The J segment lost 8 bases and the V segment lost 7 bases, leaving 19 bases of the junction unmatched. This CDR3 region has 16 residues. Germline V gene sequence: CDR1 SQVTM, CDR2 ANQGSEA. In DNA form, the CDR3 reads TGCAGCGCCCAGAACGAGCAGAACAGGGGCGCGGGGGAGCTGTTTTTT. Protein: CSAQNEQNRGAGELFF.

The table lists this clonotype with a few counts. The chain joins TRBV5-1 to TRBJ2-7; a weak D match, TRBD2 (5 bases). The V and J ends lost 6 bases and 1 base respectively, with 11 bases between them. This CDR3 spans 13 amino acids. The V gene's germline CDR1 is SGHRS and CDR2 YFSETQ. The chain's CDR3 is CASTADSSYEQYF. CDR3 bases: TGCGCCAGCACCGCGGACTCTTCCTACGAGCAGTACTTC.

This chain links TRBV6-6 with TRBJ2-1; no clear D. CDR1 and CDR2 from the germline V gene are MNHNY and SVGAGI (reference sequence). V gave up 5 bases and J gave up 13 bases, with 24 bases separating them. The CDR3 is made up of 15 amino acids. The chain's CDR3 is CASSPGPYPPETQFF. In DNA form, the CDR3 reads TGTGCCAGCAGTCCCGGGCCCTACCCCCCAGAGACCCAGTTCTTC.

The chain couples TRBV7-9 to TRBJ1-3, with D maybe TRBD1 (5 bases). The ends were cut back, 4 bases at V and 0 bases at J, with 19 bases in the middle. Germline lookup yields CDR1 SEHNR and CDR2 FQNEAQ (reference sequence). This CDR3 has 18 amino acids. The CDR3 DNA reads as TGTGCCAGCAGCTGGGGGACCGGGACGTCGAGCTCTGGAAACACCATATATTTT. Its translation is CASSWGTGTSSSGNTIYF.

In its sample, this clonotype was seen a few times. The rearrangement uses TRBV27 and TRBJ2-1, with 8 nucleotides matching TRBD1. This CDR3 spans 16 amino acids. Trimming took 5 bases from V and 5 from J; bases not matched to a gene: 11. Germline V gives CDR1 MNHEY, CDR2 SMNVEV (reference sequence). In nucleotides, the CDR3 is TGTGCCAGCAGTCAGCTGGGACAGGCCATAAACAATGAGCAGTTCTTC. Translating it yields CASSQLGQAINNEQFF.

The chain joins TRBV6-6 to TRBJ2-5, with D perhaps assigned TRBD1 or TRBD2 (5 bases each). Germline CDR1 MNHNY, CDR2 SVGAGI (reference sequence). The length of the CDR3 is 15 residues. The V end lost 6 bases, the J end lost 11 bases, and 25 bases lay between the germline ends. For the CDR3, the DNA is TGTGCCAGCAGCCACGGGGCTAGTCTGGATGATGAGCAGTACTTC. Encoded protein: CASSHGASLDDEQYF.

This clonotype has a handful of counts. V and J are TRBV7-2 and TRBJ2-5, with 9 bases lining up with TRBD1. The closer fit of TRBJ2-7 to the DNA end suggests the J call may be wrong. Germline lookup yields CDR1 SGHTA and CDR2 FQGNSA. There are 15 residues in the CDR3. The CDR3 loop is CASSLAPGQGTEQYF. The DNA of the CDR3 is TGTGCCAGCAGCCTGGCGCCGGGACAGGGCACCGAGCAGTACTTC.